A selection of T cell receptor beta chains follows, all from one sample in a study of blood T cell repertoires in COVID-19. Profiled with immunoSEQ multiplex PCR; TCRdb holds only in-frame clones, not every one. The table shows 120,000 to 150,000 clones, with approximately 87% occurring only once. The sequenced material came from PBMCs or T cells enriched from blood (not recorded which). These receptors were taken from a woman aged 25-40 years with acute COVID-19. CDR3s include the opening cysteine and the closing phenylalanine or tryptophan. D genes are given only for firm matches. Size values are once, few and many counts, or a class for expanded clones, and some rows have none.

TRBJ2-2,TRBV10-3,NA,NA,TGTGCCATCAGTGATCTCAGGGACACCGGGGAGCTGTTTTTT,CAISDLRDTGELFF
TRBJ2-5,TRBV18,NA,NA,TGTGCCAGCTCACCGACCAGGGAAGAGACCCAGTACTTC,CASSPTREETQYF
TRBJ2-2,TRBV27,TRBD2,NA,TGTGCCAGCAGTCTCGGCGGGAGGGTTACCGGGGAGCTGTTTTTT,CASSLGGRVTGELFF
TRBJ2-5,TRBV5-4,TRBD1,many,TGTGCCAGCAGCTTGGGGACAGGGGGGGTGGAGACCCAGTACTTC,CASSLGTGGVETQYF
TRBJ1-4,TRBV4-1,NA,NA,TGCGCCAGCAGCCAAGGGTCTGGGGGCGAGGAAAAACTGTTTTTT,CASSQGSGGEEKLFF
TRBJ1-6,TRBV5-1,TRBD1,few,TGCGCCAGCAGCGCAACAGGGGACAATTCACCCCTCCACTTT,CASSATGDNSPLHF
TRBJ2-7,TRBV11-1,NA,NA,TGTGCCAGCAGCCCCGGGAACCTCTACGAGCAGTACTTC,CASSPGNLYEQYF
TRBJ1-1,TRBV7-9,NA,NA,TGTGCCGGATCTTCGAGGGCTCCCGGGGCTTTCTTT,CAGSSRAPGAFF
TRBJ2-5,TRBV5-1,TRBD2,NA,TGCGCCAGCAGCTTGGGTGCTAGCGGGGGACAAGAGACCCAGTACTTC,CASSLGASGGQETQYF
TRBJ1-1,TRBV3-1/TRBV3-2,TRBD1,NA,TGTGCCAGCAGCCAAGATCGCCTACAGGGGGCGCCGAACACTGAAGCTTTCTTT,CASSQDRLQGAPNTEAFF
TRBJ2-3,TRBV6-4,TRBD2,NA,TGTGCCAGCAGTGAATCGGCTAGCGGGAGCACAGATACGCAGTATTTT,CASSESASGSTDTQYF
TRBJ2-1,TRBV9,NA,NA,TGTGCCAGCAGCGGCCTAGCCATACCCTACAATGAGCAGTTCTTC,CASSGLAIPYNEQFF
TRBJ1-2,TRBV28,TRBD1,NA,TGTGCCAGCAGTTCGACAGGGGGCGCGGGGGGCTACACCTTC,CASSSTGGAGGYTF
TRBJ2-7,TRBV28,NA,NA,TGTGCCAGCAGTGTAACGACGGGAGCCTACGAGCAGTACTTC,CASSVTTGAYEQYF
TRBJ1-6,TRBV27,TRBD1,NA,TGTGCCAGCCAGACAGGGGGCGCGATCAGTTCACCCCTCCACTTT,CASQTGGAISSPLHF
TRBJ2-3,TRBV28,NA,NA,TGTGCCGCAGTGCAGGGGGGCGCTGCTGGGGATACGCAGTATTTT,CAAVQGGAAGDTQYF
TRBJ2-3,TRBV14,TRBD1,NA,TGTGCCAGCAGCAGGGACAGGGTAATGAATACGCAGTATTTT,CASSRDRVMNTQYF
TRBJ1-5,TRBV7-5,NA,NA,TGTGCCAGAAGCTCCCGACAGGGGACGGGCAATCAGCCCCAGCATTTT,CARSSRQGTGNQPQHF
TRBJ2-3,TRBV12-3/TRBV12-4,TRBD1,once,TGTGCCAGCAGATCGGACAGGACAGATACGCAGTATTTT,CASRSDRTDTQYF
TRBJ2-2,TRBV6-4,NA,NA,TGTGCCAGCAGCGTCGGACCGGGGATGACCGGGGAGCTGTTTTTT,CASSVGPGMTGELFF
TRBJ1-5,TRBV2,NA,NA,TGTGCCAGCAGTGAAGAAGTCGGACATAGCAATCAGCCCCAGCATTTT,CASSEEVGHSNQPQHF
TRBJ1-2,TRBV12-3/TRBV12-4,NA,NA,TGTGCCAGCAGTTTCACGGGGGGCTACACCTTC,CASSFTGGYTF
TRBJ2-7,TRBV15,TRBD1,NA,TGTGCCACCAGCAGACCCGGGACAGTAACCTACGAGCAGTACTTC,CATSRPGTVTYEQYF
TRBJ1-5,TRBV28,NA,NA,TGTGCCAGCAGTCGCCTTGGGTTGGCTGGAGATCAGCCCCAGCATTTT,CASSRLGLAGDQPQHF
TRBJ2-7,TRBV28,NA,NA,TGTGCCAGCAAGCAGGTACCTCTCTACGAGCAGTACTTC,CASKQVPLYEQYF
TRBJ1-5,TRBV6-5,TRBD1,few,TGTGCCAGCAGGGCGACAGGGGGCCCTCAGCCCCAGCATTTT,CASRATGGPQPQHF
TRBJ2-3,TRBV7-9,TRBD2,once,TGTGCCAGCAGCTTATTCAGCGGGAGGGCCACAGATACGCAGTATTTT,CASSLFSGRATDTQYF
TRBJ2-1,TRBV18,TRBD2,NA,TGTGCCAGCTCACCACCGGGGCGGGGGACCTACAATGAGCAGTTCTTC,CASSPPGRGTYNEQFF
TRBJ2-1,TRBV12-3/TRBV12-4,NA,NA,TGTGCCAGCAGGAGCTCCTACAATGAGCAGTTCTTC,CASRSSYNEQFF
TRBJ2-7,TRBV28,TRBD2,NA,TGTGCCAGCAGCCCTAGCGGGAGGGCCGGAAGGTACGAGCAGTACTTC,CASSPSGRAGRYEQYF
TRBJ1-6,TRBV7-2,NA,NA,TGTGCCAGCAGCTTATTGGCGGCCAATTCACCCCTCCACTTT,CASSLLAANSPLHF
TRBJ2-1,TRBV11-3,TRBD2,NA,TGTGCCAGCAGCTTGGGGACTAGCCCAAATGAGCAGTTCTTC,CASSLGTSPNEQFF
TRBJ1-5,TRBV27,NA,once,TGTGCCAGCAGTTTTCGGGGGGGCGAGCCCCAGCATTTT,CASSFRGGEPQHF
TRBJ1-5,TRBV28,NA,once,TGTGCCAGCCATCAACAGGGTGGTGGACAGCCCCAGCATTTT,CASHQQGGGQPQHF
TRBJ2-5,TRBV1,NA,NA,TGCACCAGCAGCCAAGGCCCTAGCGGAGAGGATGAGACCCAGTACTTC,CTSSQGPSGEDETQYF
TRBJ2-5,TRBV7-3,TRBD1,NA,TGTGCCAGCAGTCAAATGACAGGGGAACAGGTGGAGACCCAGTACTTC,CASSQMTGEQVETQYF
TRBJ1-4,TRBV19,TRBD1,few,TGTGCCAGTAGTATGACAGGGAGTAATGAAAAACTGTTTTTT,CASSMTGSNEKLFF
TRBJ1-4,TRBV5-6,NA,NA,TGTGCCAGCAGCCCAGGGGCCACTAATGAAAAACTGTTTTTT,CASSPGATNEKLFF
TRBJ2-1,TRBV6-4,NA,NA,TGTGCCAGCAGTGTAGAGGCAAGTCTCAATGAGCAGTTCTTC,CASSVEASLNEQFF
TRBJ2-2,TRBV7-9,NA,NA,TGTGCCAGCAGCTCATTGAACACCGGGGAGCTGTTTTTT,CASSSLNTGELFF